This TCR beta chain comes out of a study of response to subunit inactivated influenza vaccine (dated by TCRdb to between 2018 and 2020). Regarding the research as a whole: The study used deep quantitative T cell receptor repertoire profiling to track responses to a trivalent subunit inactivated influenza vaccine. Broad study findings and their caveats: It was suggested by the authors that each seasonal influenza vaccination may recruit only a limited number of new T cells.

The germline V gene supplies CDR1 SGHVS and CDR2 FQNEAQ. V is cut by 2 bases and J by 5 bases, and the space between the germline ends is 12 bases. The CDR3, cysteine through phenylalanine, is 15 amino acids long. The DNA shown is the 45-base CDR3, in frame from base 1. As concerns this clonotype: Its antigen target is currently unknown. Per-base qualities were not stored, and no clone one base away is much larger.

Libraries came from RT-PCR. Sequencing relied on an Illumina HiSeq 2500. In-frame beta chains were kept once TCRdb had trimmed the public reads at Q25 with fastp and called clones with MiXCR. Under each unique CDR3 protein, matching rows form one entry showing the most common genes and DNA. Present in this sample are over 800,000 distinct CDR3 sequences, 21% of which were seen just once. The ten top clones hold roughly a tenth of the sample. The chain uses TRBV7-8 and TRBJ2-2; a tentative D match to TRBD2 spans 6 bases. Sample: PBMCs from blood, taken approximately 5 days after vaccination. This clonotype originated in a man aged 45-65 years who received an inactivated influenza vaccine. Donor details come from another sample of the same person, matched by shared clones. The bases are TGTGCCAGCAGCTTAAGGGGAGGCCGAACCGGGGAGCTGTTTTTT. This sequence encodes CASSLRGGRTGELFF.